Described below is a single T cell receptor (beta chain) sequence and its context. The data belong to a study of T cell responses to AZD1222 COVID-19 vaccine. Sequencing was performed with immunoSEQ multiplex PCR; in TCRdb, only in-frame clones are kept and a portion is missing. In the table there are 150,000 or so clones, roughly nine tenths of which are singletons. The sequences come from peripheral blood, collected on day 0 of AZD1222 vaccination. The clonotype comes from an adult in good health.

This chain's CDR3 is CAWSGGQLSGNTIYF. The CDR3 bases are TGTGCCTGGAGCGGGGGACAACTCTCTGGAAACACCATATATTTT. This rearrangement joins TRBV30 to TRBJ1-3, with TRBD1 as a possible D gene (6 bases). The CDR3 runs 15 residues. Germline assignment: CDR1 GTSNPN and CDR2 SVGIG (reference sequence). Deletions cut 3 bases from V and 0 bases from J, with 12 bases between.